This TCR beta chain was obtained from a study of blood T cell repertoires in COVID-19. Study details: Spain, Italy and the United States supplied samples that represented acute and convalescent COVID-19. PBMCs, B-cell-depleted T cells, or T cells provided the cDNA or gDNA that made up the material.

Original handling: The assay estimated nucleated cells by amplifying reference gene primers. TCRdb's table, derived via immunoSEQ multiplex PCR, lists solely in-frame clones and lacks some. V, J and clone size were drawn from that table, and D and trimming were deduced from the DNA. This table holds about 160,000 clones, 82% found once. Trimming cost V 6 bases and J 0 bases; bases outside gene matches: 11. The CDR3 spans 16 residues. CDR1 and CDR2 from the germline V gene are MNHEY and SMNVEV (reference sequence). This TCR was sampled from a woman older than 75 with acute or convalescent COVID-19. The specimen sequenced was peripheral blood. V and J are TRBV27 and TRBJ2-7; TRBD1 agrees at 7 bases. The CDR3, as DNA: TGTGCCAGCAGCCCCATAGGGGCAGGGGGCTCCTACGAGCAGTACTTC. Protein sequence: CASSPIGAGGSYEQYF.